Below are 20 T cell receptor beta chains sequenced from a single sample in a study of blood T cell repertoires in COVID-19. Using immunoSEQ multiplex PCR, the repertoire was profiled, and TCRdb retains in-frame clones only, with some absent. The repertoire holds under 450,000 clones, with around four fifths as singletons. The sample taken for sequencing was PBMCs or T cells enriched from blood (not recorded which). These receptor sequences come from a woman aged 45-60 years who had recovered from COVID-19.

The chain links TRBV6-5 to TRBJ1-1, with unresolved D. CDR3 length equals 12 residues. The ends were cut back, 2 bases at V and 7 bases at J, with 8 bases in the middle. Germline V gene sequence: CDR1 MNHEY, CDR2 SVGAGI. CDR3 bases: TGTGCCAGCAGTTACCGGGGAGTTGAAGCTTTCTTT. Encoded protein: CASSYRGVEAFF.

This clone was detected only once. The chain joins TRBV6-2 or TRBV6-3 to TRBJ2-5; the D gene is possibly TRBD1 (6 bases). The germline V and J ends were trimmed by 4 bases and 9 bases, with 21 bases remaining between them. CDR3 length: 15 amino acids. CDR1 and CDR2 from the germline V gene are MNHEY and SVGEGT. In DNA form, the CDR3 reads TGTGCCAGCAGTTTAGACAGGCACCTGTTTGAGGCCCAGTACTTC. Amino acids: CASSLDRHLFEAQYF.

The rearrangement links TRBV28 to TRBJ2-7; D unclear. CDR1 and CDR2 from the germline V gene are MDHEN and SYDVKM. CDR3 length equals 12 residues. V was cut by 5 bases and J by 1 base, with 6 bases left in between. CDR3 loop: CASSRLSYEQYF. CDR3 DNA sequence: TGTGCCAGCAGTCGACTGTCCTACGAGCAGTACTTC.

The gene calls are TRBV6-5 and TRBJ1-5, with TRBD1 as a possible D gene (5 bases). Deletions cut 7 bases from V and 6 bases from J, with 16 bases between. The length of the CDR3 is 14 residues. CDR1 is MNHEY, CDR2 SVGAGI, per germline. In DNA, the CDR3 is TGTGCCAGCACCGGGGGGGGAGGAGTTCAGCCCCAGCATTTT. This encodes CASTGGGGVQPQHF.

This chain links TRBV7-9 with TRBJ2-2, with D tentatively TRBD1 (5 bases). Trimming took 2 bases from V and 2 from J, leaving 9 bases between them. The germline CDR1 and CDR2 sequences are SEHNR and FQNEAQ (reference sequence). There are 15 residues in the CDR3. CDR3 loop: CASSLRQGNTGELFF. The CDR3 DNA reads TGTGCCAGCAGCTTACGGCAGGGTAACACCGGGGAGCTGTTTTTT.

This clone was counted between two and nine times. The CDR3 is CASSLATRTRGGDEQFF. Written as DNA, the CDR3 is TGTGCCAGCAGCTTGGCGACCCGGACTAGGGGGGGAGATGAGCAGTTCTTC. The rearrangement joins TRBV5-6 to TRBJ2-1; weak D call: TRBD2 (7 bases). The CDR3 extends over 17 amino acids. The germline CDR1 and CDR2 sequences are SGHDT and YYEEEE. With 0 bases removed from V and 8 bases from J, the gap between germline ends came to 21 bases.

V usage is TRBV6-4 and J usage is TRBJ2-2; 7 bases fit TRBD2. The CDR3 totals 16 residues. The ends lost 0 bases at V and 4 bases at J; junction bases unmatched: 5. Germline CDR1 is MRHNA and CDR2 is SNTAGT. The CDR3 is CASSDSAGDSTGELFF. CDR3 sequence (DNA): TGTGCCAGCAGTGACTCGGCGGGGGACTCCACCGGGGAGCTGTTTTTT.

The chain combines TRBV21-1 with TRBJ2-7; no DNA check was done on the table's D call, TRBD1. TRBV21-1 is a recognized pseudogene. The CDR3 has 15 amino acids. The CDR3 nucleotides read TGTGCCAGCAGCAAACCGACAGGGAGAATCTACGAGCAGTACTTC. Translated, it gives CASSKPTGRIYEQYF.

The chain couples TRBV5-1 to TRBJ1-2, with 8 bases lining up with TRBD1. Germline V gene sequence: CDR1 SGHRS, CDR2 YFSETQ. The V segment lost 1 base and the J segment 4 bases; nucleotides outside the gene matches: 9. CDR3 length: 16 amino acids. For the CDR3, the DNA is TGCGCCAGCAGCTTGAACCAGGGGGCCTCTTCCTATGGCTACACCTTC. It translates to CASSLNQGASSYGYTF. Looking up the rest from reference TRBV5-1 and TRBJ1-2 gives the full variable domain: KAGVTQTPRYLIKTRGQQVTLSCSPISGHRSVSWYQQTPGQGLQFLFEYFSETQRNKGNFPGRFSGRQFSNSRSEMNVSTLELGDSALYLCASSLNQGASSYGYTFGSGTRLTVV.

This clone was seen a single time. V is TRBV7-2 and J is TRBJ2-1; 7 bases line up with TRBD1. J lost 6 bases, V lost 5 bases, and 10 bases had no gene match. CDR1 SGHTA and CDR2 FQGNSA come from the germline V gene. The CDR3 covers 15 residues. CDR3 in DNA: TGTGCCAGCAGCCCAGACAGGGAGAGAAGCAATGAGCAGTTCTTC. The encoded protein is CASSPDRERSNEQFF.

This clone came up a few times. This sequence joins TRBV2 and TRBJ1-2, with D perhaps matching TRBD1 (5 bases). Germline loops: CDR1 SNHLY, CDR2 FYNNEI. The V end lost 6 bases, the J end lost 4 bases, and 15 bases lay between the germline ends. The CDR3 spans 14 residues. The CDR3 sequence: CASRPTELPYGYTF. DNA of the CDR3: TGTGCCAGCAGACCGACAGAGCTTCCCTATGGCTACACCTTC.

A few counts support this clone. V gene TRBV4-1 combines with J gene TRBJ1-1; D is ambiguous. The CDR3 runs 17 residues. CDR1 and CDR2 (germline): MGHRA, YSYEKL. The ends were cut back, 0 bases at V and 3 bases at J, with 17 bases in the middle. CDR3 in amino acids: CASSQDAGRPWDTEAFF. The CDR3 nucleotides are TGCGCCAGCAGCCAAGATGCGGGCAGACCATGGGACACTGAAGCTTTCTTT.

The chain couples TRBV9 to TRBJ2-1, with D maybe TRBD2 (6 bases). Trimming cost V 0 bases and J 2 bases, with 12 bases left between them. The CDR3 consists of 16 residues. Germline-derived CDR1 and CDR2 are SGDLS and YYNGEE. The CDR3 is CASSVAAGTTYNEQFF. The CDR3 DNA follows: TGTGCCAGCAGCGTAGCGGCGGGGACGACCTACAATGAGCAGTTCTTC. The variable domain in full, completed from reference TRBV9 and TRBJ2-1, reads DSGVTQTPKHLITATGQRVTLRCSPRSGDLSVYWYQQSLDQGLQFLIQYYNGEERAKGNILERFSAQQFPDLHSELNLSSLELGDSALYFCASSVAAGTTYNEQFFGPGTRLTVL.

This chain uses TRBV5-4 with TRBJ2-2; D gene unclear. The V end lost 3 bases, the J end lost 1 base, and 10 bases lay between the germline ends. The germline gives CDR1 SGHNT, CDR2 YYREEE (reference sequence). CDR3 length: 15 amino acids. The chain's CDR3 is CASSSYQRNTGELFF. The CDR3 DNA follows: TGTGCCAGCAGCTCTTACCAGCGGAACACCGGGGAGCTGTTTTTT.

The chain recombines TRBV7-2 with TRBJ1-6; TRBD1 matches at 7 bases. The junction had 6 bases not matched to a gene; V was cut back by 5 bases and J by 8 bases. The germline V gene encodes CDR1 SGHTA and CDR2 FQGNSA. This CDR3 has 14 residues. CDR3 loop: CASSPDRTYSPLHF. The DNA for the CDR3 is TGTGCCAGCAGCCCGGACAGGACTTATTCACCCCTCCACTTT.

The CDR3: CASSSGTGYEQYF. The CDR3 DNA reads as TGTGCCAGCAGCTCCGGGACAGGATACGAGCAGTACTTC. The chain has TRBV7-9 and TRBJ2-7; 8 positions agree with TRBD1. J was trimmed by 4 bases and V by 4 bases; bases with no gene match: 3. This CDR3 region has 13 residues. Germline-derived CDR1 and CDR2 are SEHNR and FQNEAQ (reference sequence).

V and J are TRBV7-8 and TRBJ1-1, with 7 bases that match TRBD1. Germline V gives CDR1 SGHVS, CDR2 FQNEAQ. The CDR3 is 14 amino acids. V lost 1 base, J lost 4 bases, and 3 bases stayed unmatched. The CDR3: CASSLVTGSTEAFF. CDR3 nucleotides: TGTGCCAGCAGCTTAGTGACAGGGTCCACTGAAGCTTTCTTT.

This chain connects TRBV19 to TRBJ1-1; D unresolved. This CDR3 spans 12 amino acids. Germline loops: CDR1 LNHDA, CDR2 SQIVND (reference sequence). V lost 7 bases to trimming and J lost 9 bases, with 15 bases between them. The CDR3 loop reads CASTGVGSKAFF. CDR3 nucleotides: TGTGCCAGTACCGGGGTGGGCAGTAAAGCTTTCTTT.

The rearrangement links TRBV28 to TRBJ1-4, with D possibly TRBD1 on 6 matching bases. The CDR3 consists of 16 residues. The ends were cut back, 4 bases at V and 8 bases at J, with 20 bases in the middle. Germline V gene sequence: CDR1 MDHEN, CDR2 SYDVKM. This chain's CDR3 is CASSSQAPGAGEKLFF. CDR3 DNA sequence: TGTGCCAGCAGTTCCCAGGCCCCAGGGGCCGGGGAAAAACTGTTTTTT.

The chain carries TRBV3-1 (or the pseudogene TRBV3-2) and TRBJ2-5; 14 bases map to TRBD2. J gave up 4 bases and V 4 bases, and 8 bases lay outside the gene matches. CDR1 is LGHDT and CDR2 is YNNKEL in the germline V gene (reference sequence). The CDR3 totals 17 residues. The CDR3 nucleotides are TGTGCCAGCAGCCGGCGACTAGCGGGGGGGACACCAGAGACCCAGTACTTC. Translated: CASSRRLAGGTPETQYF.